One sample yielded the 25 T cell receptor beta chains listed below, sequenced in a study of T cell repertoires in cytomegalovirus infection. TCRdb itself ran the reads through MiXCR, one entry per CDR3 protein. Of about 260,000 distinct CDR3 sequences detected, around 13% appear once; the ten largest clones hold about 10%. Input material: PBMCs. All receptors come from a human donor in good health (CMV status not recorded). Some clones in this sample may be carry-over from other donors' samples.

This clonotype was recorded at least ten times. The gene calls are TRBV7-8 and TRBJ2-1; D uncertain. Germline CDR1 SGHVS, CDR2 FQNEAQ. This CDR3 contains 16 residues. Trimming removed 2 bases at V and 5 bases at J, with 16 bases between. The CDR3 loop reads CASSLRGGAFHNEQFF. The CDR3 region has the DNA TGTGCCAGCAGCTTACGCGGTGGAGCGTTTCACAATGAGCAGTTCTTC.

There are a few counts of this clonotype. The J gene is TRBJ1-6, the V gene TRBV7-3; D unclear. The CDR3 extends over 13 amino acids. Germline V gene sequence: CDR1 SGHTA, CDR2 FQGTGA. Between the trimmed V and J ends, which lost 0 bases and 10 bases, there was a span of 7 bases. The CDR3 protein is CASSLTSTSPLHF. The CDR3 DNA reads as TGTGCCAGCAGCTTAACGTCCACCTCACCCCTCCACTTT.

There are many counts of this clonotype. The chain has TRBV6-4 and TRBJ2-3; 9 bases fit TRBD2. CDR1 MRHNA and CDR2 SNTAGT come from the germline V gene. V gave up 3 bases and J gave up 2 bases; unmatched junction bases: 6. CDR3 length: 16 amino acids. CDR3 loop: CASSEGTSYDTDTQYF. The CDR3 region has the DNA TGTGCCAGCAGTGAGGGGACTAGCTATGACACAGATACGCAGTATTTT.

The sample holds many counts of this clonotype. The V and J genes are TRBV4-1 and TRBJ1-3, with D tentatively TRBD1 (5 bases). Germline CDR1 MGHRA, CDR2 YSYEKL. V was clipped by 1 base and J by 8 bases, with 15 bases between them. The CDR3 covers 15 residues. For the CDR3, the DNA is TGCGCCAGCAGCCAAGTGGTCCGGGGGTCAGACACCATATATTTT. This translates into CASSQVVRGSDTIYF.

This clonotype came up a few times. The V and J genes are TRBV5-1 and TRBJ2-1, with 8 bases lining up with TRBD1. J gave up 5 bases and V 6 bases, and 10 bases lay outside the gene matches. The germline CDR1 and CDR2 sequences are SGHRS and YFSETQ. This CDR3 comprises 15 residues. Here the CDR3 DNA reads TGCGCCAGCACCTTTTCGGACAGGGAAAACAATGAGCAGTTCTTC. Translating it yields CASTFSDRENNEQFF. Full variable domain (remainder filled in from reference TRBV5-1 and TRBJ2-1): KAGVTQTPRYLIKTRGQQVTLSCSPISGHRSVSWYQQTPGQGLQFLFEYFSETQRNKGNFPGRFSGRQFSNSRSEMNVSTLELGDSALYLCASTFSDRENNEQFFGPGTRLTVL.

This clonotype has a count of ten or more. The chain has TRBV7-2 and TRBJ2-7; 8 bases match TRBD2. V shed 4 bases and J 2 bases; nucleotides not matched to a gene: 7. Germline V CDR1 and CDR2: SGHTA, FQGNSA. The CDR3 consists of 15 residues. The DNA for the CDR3 is TGTGCCAGCAGCTCACGGGGGGGTAGCACCTACGAGCAGTACTTC. Its protein product is CASSSRGGSTYEQYF. The full variable domain, its missing parts supplied by reference TRBV7-2 and TRBJ2-7, is GAGVSQSPSNKVTEKGKDVELRCDPISGHTALYWYRQSLGQGLEFLIYFQGNSAPDKSGLPSDRFSAERTGGSVSTLTIQRTQQEDSAVYLCASSSRGGSTYEQYFGPGTRLTVT.

V and J are TRBV12-3 or TRBV12-4 and TRBJ1-5; 8 positions match TRBD1. The CDR3 contains 14 residues. The V segment lost 3 bases and the J segment 6 bases; nucleotides outside the gene matches: 4. CDR3: CASSFAGGGQPQHF. In DNA, the CDR3 is TGTGCCAGCAGTTTTGCAGGGGGCGGTCAGCCCCAGCATTTT.

Concerning this clonotype itself: This may arise from a read error, as a much more abundant clone is one base away. This chain links TRBV7-9 with TRBJ1-1; D is possibly TRBD1 (5 bases). The germline CDR1 and CDR2 sequences are SEHNR and FQNEAQ (reference sequence). The ends were cut back, 5 bases at V and 4 bases at J, with 14 bases in the middle. This CDR3 contains 14 residues. The CDR3 nucleotides read TGTGCCAGCAGCGGAGGGAGGGGTAGCACTGAAGCTTTCTTT. It codes for CASSGGRGSTEAFF. Full variable domain (missing parts from reference TRBV7-9 and TRBJ1-1): DTGVSQNPRHKITKRGQNVTFRCDPISEHNRLYWYRQTLGQGPEFLTYFQNEAQLEKSRLLSDRFSAERPKGSFSTLEIQRTEQGDSAMYLCASSGGRGSTEAFFGQGTRLTVV.

This clonotype came up many times. The chain couples TRBV27 to TRBJ1-4; TRBD1 might be the D (5 bases). The CDR3 runs 16 residues. Looked up from germline, CDR1 is MNHEY and CDR2 is SMNVEV (reference sequence). V was pared by 10 bases and J by 3 bases, with 21 bases between. This CDR3 reads CATKTGRGRANEKLFF. CDR3 in DNA: TGTGCCACCAAGACGGGGAGGGGACGAGCTAATGAAAAACTGTTTTTT.

This chain uses TRBV19 with TRBJ2-3, with TRBD2 identical over 9 bases. V shed 4 bases, J shed 1 base, and the junction held 3 bases outside the gene matches. Germline V gives CDR1 LNHDA, CDR2 SQIVND (reference sequence). The CDR3 has 15 residues. This chain's CDR3 is CASSTSGAGTDTQYF. The CDR3 nucleotides read TGTGCCAGTAGTACTAGCGGGGCGGGCACAGATACGCAGTATTTT.

This clonotype has a count of ten or more. V gene TRBV7-8 combines with J gene TRBJ1-1; D gene ambiguous. Germline lookup yields CDR1 SGHVS and CDR2 FQNEAQ. There are 14 residues in the CDR3. The germline V and J ends were trimmed by 3 bases and 2 bases, with 10 bases remaining between them. The CDR3 DNA sequence: TGTGCCAGCAGCTTCCGGCTTAAAAACACTGAAGCTTTCTTT. Protein sequence: CASSFRLKNTEAFF.

This clonotype appeared a few times. The rearrangement links TRBV7-9 to TRBJ1-2; maybe TRBD1 (6 bases). The CDR3 extends over 16 amino acids. The V and J ends lost 5 bases and 8 bases respectively, with 24 bases between them. Germline V gene sequence: CDR1 SEHNR, CDR2 FQNEAQ (reference sequence). The CDR3 here is CASSKRITRGAEGYTF. In DNA, the CDR3 is TGTGCCAGCAGCAAAAGGATAACCAGGGGCGCGGAGGGCTACACCTTC. Combining the CDR3 with reference TRBV7-9 and TRBJ1-2 gives the whole variable domain DTGVSQNPRHKITKRGQNVTFRCDPISEHNRLYWYRQTLGQGPEFLTYFQNEAQLEKSRLLSDRFSAERPKGSFSTLEIQRTEQGDSAMYLCASSKRITRGAEGYTFGSGTRLTVV.

J is TRBJ1-1 and V is TRBV28; D is unresolved. This CDR3 spans 11 amino acids. The V gene's germline CDR1 is MDHEN and CDR2 SYDVKM. With 5 bases removed from V and 6 bases from J, the gap between germline ends came to 7 bases. The CDR3, as DNA: TGTGCCAGCAGTCCAGGACCTGAAGCTTTCTTT. It translates to CASSPGPEAFF.

This chain uses TRBV11-1 with TRBJ2-1, with D possibly TRBD2 on 6 matching bases. With 8 bases removed from V and 6 bases from J, the gap between germline ends came to 11 bases. Germline V gene data show CDR1 as SGHAT and CDR2 as FQDESV (reference sequence). This CDR3 contains 12 residues. For the CDR3, the DNA is TGTGCCAGCCGTCACGGGGGCAATGAGCAGTTCTTC. It codes for CASRHGGNEQFF.

This clonotype was counted at least ten times. The chain recombines TRBV7-9 with TRBJ2-1, with TRBD2 matching over 9 bases. V shed 4 bases and J 8 bases; nucleotides not matched to a gene: 12. CDR1 SEHNR and CDR2 FQNEAQ come from the germline V gene (reference sequence). The CDR3 is 16 amino acids. This CDR3 is CASSSLLAGRRDEQFF. The CDR3 nucleotides are TGTGCCAGCAGCTCGCTACTAGCGGGCCGGCGGGATGAGCAGTTCTTC. The full variable domain, with the rest looked up from reference TRBV7-9 and TRBJ2-1, is DTGVSQNPRHKITKRGQNVTFRCDPISEHNRLYWYRQTLGQGPEFLTYFQNEAQLEKSRLLSDRFSAERPKGSFSTLEIQRTEQGDSAMYLCASSSLLAGRRDEQFFGPGTRLTVL.

There are many counts of this clonotype. The chain employs TRBV7-2 and TRBJ1-3; D call uncertain. Germline lookup yields CDR1 SGHTA and CDR2 FQGNSA. This CDR3 is 18 amino acids long. V was shortened by 1 base and J by 0 bases, with 16 bases between the two germline ends. The CDR3 here is CASSLGNRRFDSGNTIYF. In DNA, the CDR3 is TGTGCCAGCAGCTTAGGAAACAGACGCTTCGACTCTGGAAACACCATATATTTT. The full variable domain, in which reference TRBV7-2 and TRBJ1-3 provide the parts outside the CDR3, is GAGVSQSPSNKVTEKGKDVELRCDPISGHTALYWYRQSLGQGLEFLIYFQGNSAPDKSGLPSDRFSAERTGGSVSTLTIQRTQQEDSAVYLCASSLGNRRFDSGNTIYFGEGSWLTVV.

The gene calls are TRBV19 and TRBJ2-3; D gene ambiguous. In germline, CDR1 is LNHDA, CDR2 SQIVND (reference sequence). V lost 2 bases and J lost 3, with 9 bases in between. CDR3 length: 14 residues. The CDR3 sequence: CASSIPMRTDTQYF. CDR3 sequence (DNA): TGTGCCAGTAGTATACCAATGAGGACAGATACGCAGTATTTT.

This clonotype came up a few times. The rearrangement joins TRBV14 to TRBJ2-5; D perhaps matches TRBD2 (5 bases). The CDR3 sequence is 16 residues long. With 4 bases removed from V and 4 bases from J, the gap between germline ends came to 19 bases. The V gene's germline CDR1 is SGHDN and CDR2 FVKESK. CDR3 sequence reads: CASSPWLTGMIETQYF. The CDR3 bases are TGTGCCAGCAGCCCTTGGCTCACGGGGATGATAGAGACCCAGTACTTC. The variable domain in full, with the rest retrieved from reference TRBV14 and TRBJ2-5, is EAGVTQFPSHSVIEKGQTVTLRCDPISGHDNLYWYRRVMGKEIKFLLHFVKESKQDESGMPNNRFLAERTGGTYSTLKVQPAELEDSGVYFCASSPWLTGMIETQYFGPGTRLLVL.

This clonotype was observed many times. This rearrangement joins TRBV7-2 to TRBJ1-2; TRBD1 matches 10 bases. This CDR3 region has 15 residues. CDR1 and CDR2 (germline): SGHTA, FQGNSA. After removal of 1 base from V and 6 bases from J, the junction contained 5 bases not matched to a gene. CDR3 loop: CASSLVSTGGNGYTF. The CDR3 bases are TGTGCCAGCAGCTTAGTCTCGACAGGGGGCAATGGCTACACCTTC.

This clonotype was recorded a few times. The chain couples TRBV6-5 to TRBJ1-5; D is unresolved. This CDR3 has 15 residues. With 5 bases removed from V and 5 bases from J, the gap between germline ends came to 16 bases. The germline gives CDR1 MNHEY, CDR2 SVGAGI. The CDR3 is CASSMGGGFDQPQHF. Here the CDR3 DNA reads TGTGCCAGCAGTATGGGCGGTGGTTTCGATCAGCCCCAGCATTTT.

The chain couples TRBV24-1 to TRBJ2-1, with 14 nucleotides matching TRBD2. This CDR3 is built from 16 residues. Germline values: CDR1 KGHDR, CDR2 SFDVKD. V was pared by 4 bases and J by 5 bases, with 3 bases of the junction left unmatched. In DNA form, the CDR3 reads TGTGCCACCAGTGACCAGACTAGCGGGGGGGACAATGAGCAGTTCTTC. Amino acid sequence: CATSDQTSGGDNEQFF.

This clonotype was recorded many times. The chain recombines TRBV12-3 or TRBV12-4 with TRBJ1-1; D unresolved. Trimming took off 7 bases at V and 1 base at J, with 13 bases between the two ends. This CDR3 contains 14 residues. DNA of the CDR3: TGTGCCAGCACCCGCCACTCGGGGAACACTGAAGCTTTCTTT. It codes for CASTRHSGNTEAFF.

This clonotype was observed at least ten times. The chain is built from TRBV6-2 or TRBV6-3 and TRBJ2-6; D call uncertain. V was shortened by 5 bases and J by 2 bases, with 10 bases between the two germline ends. The CDR3 totals 15 residues. Germline V gene data show CDR1 as MNHEY and CDR2 as SVGEGT. In DNA, the CDR3 is TGTGCCAGCAGTCCCCACTTGACTGGGGCCAACGTCCTGACTTTC. Protein: CASSPHLTGANVLTF.

V and J are TRBV29-1 and TRBJ2-1; 16 bases map to TRBD2. The V gene end was trimmed by 7 bases and the J gene end by 4 bases; junction bases not matched to a gene: 10. The CDR3 is 17 amino acids. Looked up from germline, CDR1 is SQVTM and CDR2 is ANQGSEA. The chain's CDR3 is CSASGTSGGAGYNEQFF. As DNA, the CDR3 is TGCAGCGCCTCCGGGACTAGCGGGGGGGCGGGTTACAATGAGCAGTTCTTC.

This clonotype was found many times. The chain carries TRBV6-1 and TRBJ2-3; D perhaps matches TRBD2 (5 bases). Per germline, CDR1 MNHNS and CDR2 SASEGT. The CDR3 runs 15 residues. Trimming removed 1 base at V and 2 bases at J, with 10 bases between. The CDR3 nucleotides are TGTGCCAGCAGTGAAGTACGTCTAGCCACAGATACGCAGTATTTT. This encodes CASSEVRLATDTQYF.